This entry lists 24 T cell receptor beta chains sequenced from one sample in a study of blood T cell repertoires in COVID-19. Produced via immunoSEQ multiplex PCR; TCRdb's table is partial and in-frame only. The table lists about 68,000 clones, over 75% of them singletons. Material for sequencing was peripheral blood. The receptors derive from a human donor in a cohort sampled during active COVID-19.

The chain employs TRBV14 and TRBJ1-1; 11 bases are a match to TRBD1. The CDR3 spans 16 residues. CDR1 and CDR2 (germline): SGHDN, FVKESK. V lost 4 bases and J lost 4; bases outside the gene matches: 8. The CDR3 loop reads CASSLRTGGSSTEAFF. The CDR3 DNA reads TGTGCCAGCAGCCTACGGACAGGGGGCAGTAGCACTGAAGCTTTCTTT.

This chain connects TRBV18 to TRBJ2-5; tentative D call: TRBD2 (6 bases). The V gene's germline CDR1 is KGHSH and CDR2 LQKENI. This CDR3 comprises 14 residues. Trimming took off 1 base at V and 2 bases at J, with 8 bases between the two ends. CDR3 protein: CASSPLAAQETQYF. The CDR3 nucleotides read TGTGCCAGCTCACCACTAGCGGCTCAAGAGACCCAGTACTTC.

This clone was counted a single time. This chain joins TRBV28 and TRBJ1-4; maybe TRBD1 (5 bases). This CDR3 comprises 13 residues. The V end was cut by 3 bases, the J end by 5 bases, with 7 bases between. The V gene's germline CDR1 is MDHEN and CDR2 SYDVKM. The CDR3 DNA reads TGTGCCAGCAGTTTCCCAGGGAATGAAAAACTGTTTTTT. Its protein product is CASSFPGNEKLFF.

The chain is built from TRBV7-9 and TRBJ2-3; D perhaps matches TRBD2 (5 bases). V gave up 7 bases and J gave up 6 bases, with 17 bases separating them. The CDR3 runs to 14 residues. CDR1 is SEHNR and CDR2 is FQNEAQ in the germline V gene (reference sequence). For the CDR3, the DNA is TGTGCCAGCACCTCCGGAGCCCCGGGGGATACGCAGTATTTT. Encoded protein: CASTSGAPGDTQYF.

The chain recombines TRBV7-9 with TRBJ2-1; D gene uncertain. Germline CDR1 and CDR2: SEHNR and FQNEAQ (reference sequence). Deletions cut 1 base from V and 10 bases from J, with 8 bases between. The CDR3 contains 12 residues. This CDR3 is CASSLELREQFF. The CDR3, as DNA: TGTGCCAGCAGCTTAGAGTTGAGGGAGCAGTTCTTC.

The chain joins TRBV5-1 to TRBJ2-3; 9 nucleotides line up with TRBD1. Trimming removed 0 bases from V and 0 bases from J; junction bases left unmatched: 8. The germline gives CDR1 SGHRS, CDR2 YFSETQ. The CDR3 sequence is 18 residues long. The CDR3 region is CASSLEGQGVSSTDTQYF. For the CDR3, the DNA is TGCGCCAGCAGCTTGGAGGGACAGGGAGTTTCTAGCACAGATACGCAGTATTTT.

The V and J genes are TRBV12-1 and TRBJ1-1; the D call in the table, TRBD1, was not verified against the DNA. TRBV12-1 is flagged as a pseudogene. There are 16 residues in the CDR3. The CDR3: CASSSRQGRMRTEAFF. The CDR3 bases are TGTGCCAGCAGCTCGAGACAGGGTAGGATGAGGACTGAAGCTTTCTTT.

This sequence joins TRBV6-2 or TRBV6-3 and TRBJ2-5; 7 positions match TRBD2. CDR1 and CDR2 from the germline V gene are MNHEY and SVGEGT. The CDR3 spans 14 residues. The ends lost 2 bases at V and 4 bases at J; junction bases unmatched: 4. The CDR3 loop is CASSYIWGGETQYF. The CDR3 DNA is TGTGCCAGCAGTTACATCTGGGGGGGAGAGACCCAGTACTTC.

The chain combines TRBV6-5 with TRBJ2-7; D is perhaps TRBD1 (6 bases). The CDR3 covers 15 residues. V was clipped by 7 bases and J by 9 bases, with 25 bases between them. Germline CDR1 is MNHEY and CDR2 is SVGAGI. The CDR3, as DNA: TGTGCCAGCACCTCTCCGTCACAGGGAAAACCTGGGCAGTACTTC. Its protein product is CASTSPSQGKPGQYF.

This clone was counted many times. This chain connects TRBV24-1 to TRBJ2-2, with 9 nucleotides matching TRBD2. Germline CDR1 is KGHDR and CDR2 is SFDVKD. The ends lost 2 bases at V and 0 bases at J; junction bases unmatched: 3. The CDR3 is 17 amino acids. CDR3 bases: TGTGCCACCAGTGATTCCCTAGCGGGGACGAACACCGGGGAGCTGTTTTTT. This sequence encodes CATSDSLAGTNTGELFF.

This clone was seen once. The rearrangement links TRBV19 to TRBJ2-3, with D perhaps matching TRBD1 (6 bases). Deletions cut 7 bases from V and 4 bases from J, with 12 bases between. Germline-derived CDR1 and CDR2 are LNHDA and SQIVND (reference sequence). The CDR3 length is 13 residues. The CDR3 is CASNRVRSDTQYF. CDR3 DNA sequence: TGTGCCAGTAACAGGGTTAGATCAGATACGCAGTATTTT.

The rearrangement links TRBV6-2 or TRBV6-3 to TRBJ1-1; 9 positions match TRBD1. J gave up 11 bases and V 4 bases, and 14 bases lay outside the gene matches. CDR3 length: 15 amino acids. CDR1 is MNHEY and CDR2 is SVGEGT in the germline V gene. CDR3 sequence: CASSWTLGTGFMAFF. CDR3 bases: TGTGCCAGCAGTTGGACCCTGGGGACAGGGTTTATGGCTTTCTTT.

This clone has a handful of counts. This chain joins TRBV4-3 and TRBJ1-2, with TRBD1 as a possible D gene (6 bases). V lost 0 bases and J 3 bases, leaving 17 bases between the germline ends. The CDR3 spans 17 residues. Germline CDR1 reads LGHNA; CDR2 reads YSLEER. The DNA of the CDR3 is TGCGCCAGCAGCCAAGAGTGGTCAGGGGTGGGAGACTATGGCTACACCTTC. Its translation is CASSQEWSGVGDYGYTF.

The rearrangement links TRBV5-1 to TRBJ2-2; D uncertain. CDR3 size: 15 residues. V was pared by 0 bases and J by 4 bases, with 10 bases between. Germline V CDR1 and CDR2: SGHRS, YFSETQ. DNA of the CDR3: TGCGCCAGCAGCTTGGATCCAGGATCCACCGGGGAGCTGTTTTTT. This sequence encodes CASSLDPGSTGELFF.

The rearrangement joins TRBV6-2 or TRBV6-3 to TRBJ1-5, with D possibly TRBD1 on 6 matching bases. CDR3 length equals 16 residues. Germline values: CDR1 MNHEY, CDR2 SVGEGT. The V end was cut by 5 bases, the J end by 7 bases, with 21 bases between. The CDR3, as DNA: TGTGCCAGCAGTCCCGCCGGCAGGGGAACGGAACAGCCCCAGCATTTT. Its protein product is CASSPAGRGTEQPQHF.

This clone was observed a single time. V gene TRBV5-1 combines with J gene TRBJ2-3; possibly TRBD2 for D (6 bases). Germline CDR1 reads SGHRS; CDR2 reads YFSETQ. The CDR3 loop spans 15 amino acids. Trimming pared 2 bases from V and 1 base from J, leaving 11 bases between. CDR3 protein: CASSFSGVRTDTQYF. CDR3 DNA: TGCGCCAGCAGCTTTAGCGGAGTGCGCACAGATACGCAGTATTTT.

The genes are TRBV7-2 and TRBJ2-7, with 10 bases lining up with TRBD2. V lost 2 bases, J lost 2 bases, and 3 bases stayed unmatched. Germline CDR1 reads SGHTA; CDR2 reads FQGNSA. This CDR3 is 15 amino acids long. CDR3 region: CASSLTSGEAYEQYF. In DNA, the CDR3 is TGTGCCAGCAGCTTAACTAGCGGGGAGGCCTACGAGCAGTACTTC.

The rearrangement links TRBV29-1 to TRBJ1-2; TRBD1 agrees at 9 bases. With V trimmed by 7 bases and J by 7 bases, 4 bases remained unmatched. Germline CDR1 SQVTM, CDR2 ANQGSEA. The CDR3 spans 11 residues. CDR3 loop: CSGGTGFGYTF. The CDR3 DNA reads TGCAGCGGGGGGACAGGGTTTGGCTACACCTTC.

The chain has TRBV6-5 and TRBJ1-2; maybe TRBD1 (6 bases). Germline CDR1 MNHEY, CDR2 SVGAGI. V was trimmed by 11 bases and J by 4 bases, leaving 11 bases between them. The CDR3 has 11 amino acids. The CDR3 loop reads CAQRGAYGYTF. Written as DNA, the CDR3 is TGTGCCCAGCGGGGGGCCTATGGCTACACCTTC.

The V call is TRBV2, the J call TRBJ1-5, with D possibly TRBD1 on 6 matching bases. CDR1 is SNHLY and CDR2 is FYNNEI in the germline V gene. Trimming took 1 base from V and 5 from J, leaving 21 bases between them. CDR3 length: 18 residues. The CDR3 nucleotides read TGTGCCAGCAGTGAAGGGTCGAGGGGGATAGTAATCGATCAGCCCCAGCATTTT. Amino acids: CASSEGSRGIVIDQPQHF.

The sample holds one count of this clone. V usage is TRBV9 and J usage is TRBJ2-4; no firm D call. Germline assignment: CDR1 SGDLS and CDR2 YYNGEE. The ends were cut back, 8 bases at V and 2 bases at J, with 20 bases in the middle. The CDR3 covers 16 residues. The CDR3 region has the DNA TGTGCCAGAGATCACCCCAGGTCCCGGTCCAAAAACATTCAGTACTTC. It encodes CARDHPRSRSKNIQYF.

This rearrangement joins TRBV3-1 (or the pseudogene TRBV3-2) to TRBJ2-1, with a possible D match to TRBD2 (7 bases). V gave up 3 bases and J gave up 9 bases, with 18 bases separating them. The V gene's germline CDR1 is LGHDT and CDR2 YNNKEL (reference sequence). This CDR3 is built from 15 residues. CDR3 coding DNA: TGTGCCAGCAGCCACGCCGGGTTAAGGGGGGGTGAGCAGTTCTTC. Translation gives CASSHAGLRGGEQFF.

The chain carries TRBV7-8 and TRBJ1-2; D not resolved. With 1 base removed from V and 4 bases from J, the gap between germline ends came to 19 bases. The germline V gene has CDR1 SGHVS and CDR2 FQNEAQ. The CDR3 runs to 17 residues. The CDR3 is CASSLGAGGVFSYGYTF. CDR3 in DNA: TGTGCCAGCAGCTTAGGTGCGGGCGGGGTATTCTCCTATGGCTACACCTTC.

The chain is built from TRBV27 and TRBJ1-5, with 7 bases matching TRBD1. V lost 5 bases to trimming and J lost 2 bases; unmatched junction nucleotides: 12. Germline loops: CDR1 MNHEY, CDR2 SMNVEV (reference sequence). This CDR3 contains 17 residues. This CDR3 is CASSTGVRMIGNQPQHF. The DNA for the CDR3 is TGTGCCAGCAGTACAGGGGTTCGGATGATTGGCAATCAGCCCCAGCATTTT.